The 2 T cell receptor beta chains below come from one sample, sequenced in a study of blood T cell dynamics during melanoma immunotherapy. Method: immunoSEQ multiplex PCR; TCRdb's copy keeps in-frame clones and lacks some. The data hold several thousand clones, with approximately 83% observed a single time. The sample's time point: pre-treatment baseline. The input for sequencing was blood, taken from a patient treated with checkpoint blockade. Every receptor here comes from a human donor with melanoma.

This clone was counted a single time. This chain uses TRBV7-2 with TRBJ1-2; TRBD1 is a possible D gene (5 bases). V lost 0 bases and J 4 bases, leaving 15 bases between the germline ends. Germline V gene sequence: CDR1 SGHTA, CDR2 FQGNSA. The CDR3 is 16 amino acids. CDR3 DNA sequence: TGTGCCAGCAGCTTAGCGACAGCGACACCCCTCTATGGCTACACCTTC. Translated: CASSLATATPLYGYTF. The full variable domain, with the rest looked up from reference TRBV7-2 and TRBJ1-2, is GAGVSQSPSNKVTEKGKDVELRCDPISGHTALYWYRQSLGQGLEFLIYFQGNSAPDKSGLPSDRFSAERTGGSVSTLTIQRTQQEDSAVYLCASSLATATPLYGYTFGSGTRLTVV.

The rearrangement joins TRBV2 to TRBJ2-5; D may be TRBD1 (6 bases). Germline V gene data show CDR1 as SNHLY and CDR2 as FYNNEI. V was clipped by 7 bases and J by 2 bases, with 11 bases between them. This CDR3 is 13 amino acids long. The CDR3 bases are TGTGCCAGCATTCAAGGACAGCAAGAGACCCAGTACTTC. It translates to CASIQGQQETQYF.